This T cell receptor (beta chain) originates from a study of identical twins. There are 17 residues in the CDR3. Germline loops: CDR1 SGHDN, CDR2 FVKESK. V was pared by 0 bases and J by 3 bases, with 14 bases between. Only a few counts were recorded for this clonotype. MiXCR, run by TCRdb on the 5' RACE reads, gives a single entry per CDR3 protein. The sample yields around 680,000 distinct CDR3 sequences, over 8.5% seen once. These records were also assigned to another study, of yellow fever vaccine responses in identical twins.

The chain carries TRBV14 and TRBJ2-2; D call uncertain. Sequencing was performed on PBMCs. The sequence came from a woman aged 18-30 years in good health. The CDR3 protein is CASSQDGSTADTGELFF. The CDR3 DNA is TGTGCCAGCAGCCAAGACGGATCAACAGCAGACACCGGGGAGCTGTTTTTT.